The present entry profiles one T cell receptor beta chain with its context. J lost 3 bases, V lost 0 bases, and 4 bases had no gene match. Germline lookup yields CDR1 GTSNPN and CDR2 SVGIG (reference sequence). The CDR3 totals 15 residues. Sample time point: newly diagnosed GD, antithyroid drugs for less than 3 months. Making the TCR library involved RNA that had been extracted from PBMCs. The peripheral blood volume drawn was approximately 9.5 milliliters, and it was collected into EDTA tubes. The data are from a study of regulatory T cells in long-lasting Graves disease. Arm-PCR of CDR3 regions with iRepertoire HTBI primers generated TCR beta libraries. MiXCR was run by TCRdb on the multiplex PCR reads, yielding one entry per CDR3 protein. The repertoire consists of around 250,000 distinct CDR3 sequences, with roughly 18% occurring once and the leading ten covering around 15%. The data also belong to a second study, concerning T cells in Graves' hyperthyroidism and ophthalmopathy. From that report: The model's output predicted ophthalmopathy at a median of about 6.5 months prior to onset.

The specimen comprised peripheral blood mononuclear cells (PBMCs), sampled at new diagnosis, from a patient treated with antithyroid drugs. This chain connects TRBV30 to TRBJ1-5; 8 nucleotides line up with TRBD1. This TCR was recovered from a woman aged 25 to 45 with Graves disease. The CDR3 protein is CAWSVAGGYNQPQHF. CDR3 DNA: TGTGCCTGGAGTGTAGCAGGGGGCTACAATCAGCCCCAGCATTTT.